A selection of T cell receptor beta chains follows, all from one sample in a study of blood T cell repertoires in COVID-19. The assay was immunoSEQ multiplex PCR, and TCRdb's table has in-frame clones only and misses some. The table lists about 150,000 clones, approximately 82% of them singletons, with nearly 10% in the top ten. Sample: peripheral blood. Source of these receptors: a woman in her fifties or sixties with acute or convalescent COVID-19. Each CDR3 is given with its conserved first and last residue. The D gene is left open where the match is weak. The size field is filled for only some rows; it gives once, few, many or a size class.

TRBV14	-	-	TRBJ1-6	CASARGIVNSPLHF	TGTGCCAGCGCTCGGGGGATAGTGAATTCACCCCTCCACTTT
TRBV15	-	few	TRBJ1-5	CATSPQRSAQPQHF	TGTGCCACCAGCCCCCAGAGGTCGGCTCAGCCCCAGCATTTT
TRBV5-1	-	-	TRBJ2-1	CASSWTRSETSNEQFF	TGCGCCAGCAGCTGGACCAGATCAGAAACTAGCAATGAGCAGTTCTTC
TRBV5-4	TRBD2	once	TRBJ2-5	CASSLLREGGSYYGETQYF	TGTGCCAGCAGCTTGTTGCGGGAGGGCGGGAGCTATTATGGAGAGACCCAGTACTTC
TRBV4-3	TRBD1	-	TRBJ1-1	CASSRGGSVNTEAFF	TGCGCCAGCAGCCGAGGGGGCAGTGTGAACACTGAAGCTTTCTTT
TRBV11-2	-	-	TRBJ2-7	CASSLVYGVGQNYEQYF	TGTGCCAGCAGCTTAGTATACGGGGTTGGGCAGAACTACGAGCAGTACTTC
TRBV18	-	-	TRBJ2-7	CASSPQTSRYEQYF	TGTGCCAGCTCACCACAGACTAGTCGCTACGAGCAGTACTTC
TRBV2	TRBD1	-	TRBJ1-1	CASRPAGGASLTEAFF	TGTGCCAGCAGGCCAGCAGGGGGCGCGAGTTTGACTGAAGCTTTCTTT
TRBV10-1	-	-	TRBJ2-3	CASSESSGLVDPQYF	TGCGCCAGCAGTGAGTCGTCAGGGCTGGTCGATCCGCAGTATTTT
TRBV27	TRBD2	-	TRBJ2-6	CASSWAGASGANVLTF	TGTGCCAGCAGTTGGGCGGGAGCATCTGGGGCCAACGTCCTGACTTTC
TRBV5-6	-	-	TRBJ1-5	CASSFDTDQPQHF	TGTGCCAGCAGCTTTGACACCGATCAGCCCCAGCATTTT
TRBV5-1	TRBD2	-	TRBJ2-1	CASILGTGGPGDEQFF	TGCGCCAGCATCCTTGGGACGGGAGGGCCGGGGGATGAGCAGTTCTTC
TRBV5-1	-	-	TRBJ2-2	CASSRQGQGPNTGELFF	TGCGCCAGCAGCCGGCAGGGGCAGGGACCAAACACCGGGGAGCTGTTTTTT
TRBV4-3	TRBD2	-	TRBJ2-3	CASSYRLAGGSFPDTQYF	TGCGCCAGCAGCTACCGACTAGCGGGGGGATCCTTCCCAGATACGCAGTATTTT